This T cell receptor beta chain was obtained from a study of blood T cell repertoires in COVID-19. Study background: Samples representing acute and convalescent COVID-19 were sourced from the United States, Italy and Spain. Sources were T cells, B-cell-depleted T cells, or PBMCs; the material itself was cDNA or gDNA.

The germline V gene encodes CDR1 MGHRA and CDR2 YSYEKL. This CDR3 contains 15 residues. As concerns this clone: At one end the junction does not follow the germline gene, possibly because of a read error.

Profiling relied on immunoSEQ multiplex PCR, and the TCRdb table lists in-frame clones only, not all of them. This sample has roughly 230,000 clones; 65% to 90% occur once, and the top ten carry around 5.5%. The rearrangement links TRBV4-1 to TRBJ2-7; a possible D gene is TRBD1 (7 bases). The specimen was peripheral blood. This sequence originates from a man aged 50 to 59 with COVID-19, enrolled during active disease. The CDR3, as DNA: TGCGCCAGCAGCTTACGACTAGGGGGCTCCTCCGAGCAGTACTTC. Translation gives CASSLRLGGSSEQYF.